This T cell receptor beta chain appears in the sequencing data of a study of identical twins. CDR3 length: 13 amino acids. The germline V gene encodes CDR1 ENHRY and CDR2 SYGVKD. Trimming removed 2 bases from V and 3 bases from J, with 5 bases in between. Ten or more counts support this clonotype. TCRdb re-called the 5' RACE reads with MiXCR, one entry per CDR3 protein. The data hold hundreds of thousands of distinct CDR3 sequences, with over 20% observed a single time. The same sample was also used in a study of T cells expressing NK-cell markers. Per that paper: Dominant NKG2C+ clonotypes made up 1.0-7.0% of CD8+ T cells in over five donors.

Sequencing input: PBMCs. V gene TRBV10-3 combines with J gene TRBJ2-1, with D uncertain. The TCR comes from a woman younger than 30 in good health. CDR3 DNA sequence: TGTGCCATCAGTGAGCCGGGCTACAATGAGCAGTTCTTC. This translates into CAISEPGYNEQFF.